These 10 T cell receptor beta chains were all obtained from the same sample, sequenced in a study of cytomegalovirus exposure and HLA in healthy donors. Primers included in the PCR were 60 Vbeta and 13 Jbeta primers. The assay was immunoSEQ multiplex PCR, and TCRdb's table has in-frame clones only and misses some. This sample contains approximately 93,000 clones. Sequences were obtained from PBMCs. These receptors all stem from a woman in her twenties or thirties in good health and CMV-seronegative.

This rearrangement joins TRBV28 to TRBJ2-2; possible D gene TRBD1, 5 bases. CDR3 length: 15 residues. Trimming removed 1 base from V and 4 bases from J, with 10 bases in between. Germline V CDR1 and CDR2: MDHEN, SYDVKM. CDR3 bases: TGTGCCAGCAGTTTATCAACAGGCCTCACCGGGGAGCTGTTTTTT. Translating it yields CASSLSTGLTGELFF.

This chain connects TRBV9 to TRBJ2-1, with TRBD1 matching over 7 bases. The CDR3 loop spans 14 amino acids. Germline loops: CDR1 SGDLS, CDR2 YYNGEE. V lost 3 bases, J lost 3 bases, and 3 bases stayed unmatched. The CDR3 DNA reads TGTGCCAGCAGCGCCCGGGACAGCTACAATGAGCAGTTCTTC. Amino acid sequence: CASSARDSYNEQFF.

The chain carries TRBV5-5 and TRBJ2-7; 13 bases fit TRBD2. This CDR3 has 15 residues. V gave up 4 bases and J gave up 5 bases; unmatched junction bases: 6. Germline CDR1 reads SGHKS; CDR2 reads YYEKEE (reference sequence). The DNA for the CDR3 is TGTGCCAGCAGCCCTCCGGGACTAGCGGGAAACGAGCAGTACTTC. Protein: CASSPPGLAGNEQYF. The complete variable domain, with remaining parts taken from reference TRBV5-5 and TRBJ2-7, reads DAGVTQSPTHLIKTRGQQVTLRCSPISGHKSVSWYQQVLGQGPQFIFQYYEKEERGRGNFPDRFSARQFPNYSSELNVNALLLGDSALYLCASSPPGLAGNEQYFGPGTRLTVT.

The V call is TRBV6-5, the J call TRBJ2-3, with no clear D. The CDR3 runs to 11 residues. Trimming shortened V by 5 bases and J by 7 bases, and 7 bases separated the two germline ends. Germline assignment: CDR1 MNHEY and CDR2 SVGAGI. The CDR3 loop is CASSAQNTQYF. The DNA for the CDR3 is TGTGCCAGCAGTGCCCAGAATACGCAGTATTTT.

CDR3 sequence reads: CASSRGSAFF. The CDR3 bases are TGTGCCAGCAGCCGGGGGTCGGCTTTCTTT. The chain links TRBV7-9 to TRBJ1-1, with a weak D call TRBD1 (5 bases). The V and J ends lost 5 bases and 11 bases respectively, with 9 bases between them. Germline lookup yields CDR1 SEHNR and CDR2 FQNEAQ (reference sequence). This CDR3 has 10 residues.

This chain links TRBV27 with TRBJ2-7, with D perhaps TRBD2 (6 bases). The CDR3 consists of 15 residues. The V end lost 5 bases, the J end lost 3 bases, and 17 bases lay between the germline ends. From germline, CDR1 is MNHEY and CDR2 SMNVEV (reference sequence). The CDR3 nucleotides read TGTGCCAGCAGTCCAGCGGGCGGAGAATTCTACGAGCAGTACTTC. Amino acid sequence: CASSPAGGEFYEQYF.

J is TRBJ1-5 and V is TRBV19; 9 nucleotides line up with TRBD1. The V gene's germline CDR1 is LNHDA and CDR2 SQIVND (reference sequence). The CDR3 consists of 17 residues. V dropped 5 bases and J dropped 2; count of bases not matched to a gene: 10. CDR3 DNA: TGTGCCAGTAGTCCCGGGACAGGGAGAGCTGGCAATCAGCCCCAGCATTTT. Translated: CASSPGTGRAGNQPQHF.

The DNA of the CDR3 is TGTGCCACATACCCCTCTACAGGGCTGTCTGGCTACACCTTC. As protein: CATYPSTGLSGYTF. V is TRBV10-3 and J is TRBJ1-2, with a tentative D call TRBD1 (6 bases). The CDR3 runs 14 residues. Germline assignment: CDR1 ENHRY and CDR2 SYGVKD. The V and J ends lost 10 bases and 7 bases respectively, with 22 bases between them.

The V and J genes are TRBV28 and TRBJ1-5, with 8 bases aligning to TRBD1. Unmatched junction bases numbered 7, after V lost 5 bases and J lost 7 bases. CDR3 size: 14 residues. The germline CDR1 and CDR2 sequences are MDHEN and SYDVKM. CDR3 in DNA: TGTGCCAGCAGTGAAGCAGGGGGCGTGCAGCCCCAGCATTTT. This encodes CASSEAGGVQPQHF. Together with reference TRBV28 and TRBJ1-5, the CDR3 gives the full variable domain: DVKVTQSSRYLVKRTGEKVFLECVQDMDHENMFWYRQDPGLGLRLIYFSYDVKMKEKGDIPEGYSVSREKKERFSLILESASTNQTSMYLCASSEAGGVQPQHFGDGTRLSIL.

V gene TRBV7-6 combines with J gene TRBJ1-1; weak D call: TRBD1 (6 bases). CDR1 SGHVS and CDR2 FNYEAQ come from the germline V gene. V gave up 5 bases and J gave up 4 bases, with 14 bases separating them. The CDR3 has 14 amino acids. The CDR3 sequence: CASSHRGAGTEAFF. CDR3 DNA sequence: TGTGCCAGCAGCCACCGGGGGGCGGGCACTGAAGCTTTCTTT.